The entry below describes one T cell receptor beta chain. This entry comes from a study of OX40 agonist ivuxolimab in advanced cancers. Looking at the study overall: Ivuxolimab, an antibody acting as an agonist of OX40 (CD134), was used to treat patients. At 0.01 to 10 mg/kg, ivuxolimab was administered intravenously to patients every 2 weeks. Three individuals attained partial responses, comprising one hepatocellular carcinoma case and two cutaneous melanoma cases.

The germline CDR1 and CDR2 sequences are LGHNA and YNFKEQ. Trimming pared 0 bases from V and 11 bases from J, leaving 19 bases between. CDR3 length: 15 residues. Clones were read by immunoSEQ multiplex PCR, and TCRdb kept only the in-frame ones, dropping some. This table holds around 64,000 clones, approximately 80% found once. The receptor comes from an adult with an advanced solid tumor such as melanoma, head and neck, liver or kidney cancer. This material consisted of CD4+ or CD8+ T cells sorted from blood, taken in a trial of the OX40 agonist ivuxolimab. The rearrangement links TRBV4-2 to TRBJ1-2, with D tentatively TRBD1 (6 bases). The CDR3 region has the DNA TGTGCCAGCAGCCAAGATGGGGTACAGGGCTCAAGTTACACCTTC. The encoded protein is CASSQDGVQGSSYTF.